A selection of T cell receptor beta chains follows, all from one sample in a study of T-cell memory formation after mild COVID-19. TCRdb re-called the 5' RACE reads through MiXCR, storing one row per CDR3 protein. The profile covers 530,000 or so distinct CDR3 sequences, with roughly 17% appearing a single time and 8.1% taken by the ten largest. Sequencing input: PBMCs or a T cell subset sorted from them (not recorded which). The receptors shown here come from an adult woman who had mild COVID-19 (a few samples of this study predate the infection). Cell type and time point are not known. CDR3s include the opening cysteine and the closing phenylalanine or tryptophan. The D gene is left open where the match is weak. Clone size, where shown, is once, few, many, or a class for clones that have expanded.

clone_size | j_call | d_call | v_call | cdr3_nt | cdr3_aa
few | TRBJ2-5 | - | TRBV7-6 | TGTGCCAGCAGCTTATTGAGCGCGGGACGGGAGACCCAGTACTTC | CASSLLSAGRETQYF
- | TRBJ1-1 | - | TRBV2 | TGTGCCAGCAGTGAAGTGGCAGCTGGAGCTTTCTTT | CASSEVAAGAFF
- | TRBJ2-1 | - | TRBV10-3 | TGTGCCATCAGTGAGTCTTTACAGGGTGAGCAGTTCTTC | CAISESLQGEQFF
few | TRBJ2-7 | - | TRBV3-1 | TGTGCCAGCAGCCAAGACAGGGTCTCCGAGCAGTACTTC | CASSQDRVSEQYF
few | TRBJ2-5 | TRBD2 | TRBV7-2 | TGTGCCAGCAGCTTAGAATCTCTAGCGGGGGGCCAAGAGACCCAGTACTTC | CASSLESLAGGQETQYF
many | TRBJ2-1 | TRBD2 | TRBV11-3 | TGTGCCAGCAGCCGACTAGCGGGAACCGGAAATGAGCAGTTCTTC | CASSRLAGTGNEQFF
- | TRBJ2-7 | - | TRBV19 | TGTGCCAGTAGCGGGACACCTTCCTACGAGCAGTACTTC | CASSGTPSYEQYF
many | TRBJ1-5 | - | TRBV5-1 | TGCGCCAGCAGCCTGGATGCGTCAGGGGATCAGCCCCAGCATTTT | CASSLDASGDQPQHF
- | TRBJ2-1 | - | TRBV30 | TGTGCCTGGAGTCCATTGAGGGATTTCCCCTACAATGAGCAGTTCTTC | CAWSPLRDFPYNEQFF
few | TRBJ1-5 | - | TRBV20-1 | TGCAGTGCTGGGATGGGGGATCAGCCCCAGCATTTT | CSAGMGDQPQHF
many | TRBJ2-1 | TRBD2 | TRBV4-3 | TGCGCCAGCAGCCAAGATGGGACTAGTTTCGATGAGCAGTTCTTC | CASSQDGTSFDEQFF
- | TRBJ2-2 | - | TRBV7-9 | TGTGCCAGCATTCCCGAGGGGGGGAGTAACACCGGGGAGCTGTTTTTT | CASIPEGGSNTGELFF
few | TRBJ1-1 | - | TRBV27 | TGTGCCAGCAGTTCCGACGACGGACCCTCTGAAGCTTTCTTT | CASSSDDGPSEAFF
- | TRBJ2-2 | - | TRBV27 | TGTGCCAGCAGTTTACTAGGGAAGGCCACCGGGGAGCTGTTTTTT | CASSLLGKATGELFF
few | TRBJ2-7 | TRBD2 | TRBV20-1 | TGCAGTGCTATTTCGGAGCGGGAGACCTACGAGCAGTACTTC | CSAISERETYEQYF
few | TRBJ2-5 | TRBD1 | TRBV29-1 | TGCAGCGTGGGGGACAGGGTCGGGGAGACCCAGTACTTC | CSVGDRVGETQYF
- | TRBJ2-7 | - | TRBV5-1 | TGCGCCAGCAGCTTCATGACTAGTGGAAGCTCCTACGAGCAGTACTTC | CASSFMTSGSSYEQYF
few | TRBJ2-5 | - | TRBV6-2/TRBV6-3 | TGTGCCAGCAGTTATCTGGGACTTAAGGTTAAGAGTAGCCAAGAGACCCAGTACTTC | CASSYLGLKVKSSQETQYF
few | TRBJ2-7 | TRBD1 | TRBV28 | TGTGCCAGCAGTTCCCGACCGTTCGAAGACAGGGGGCGATACGAGCAGTACTTC | CASSSRPFEDRGRYEQYF
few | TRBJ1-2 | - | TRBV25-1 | TGTGCCAGCAGTCCAGGGGCGGGGGCTGGTAACTATGGCTACACCTTC | CASSPGAGAGNYGYTF